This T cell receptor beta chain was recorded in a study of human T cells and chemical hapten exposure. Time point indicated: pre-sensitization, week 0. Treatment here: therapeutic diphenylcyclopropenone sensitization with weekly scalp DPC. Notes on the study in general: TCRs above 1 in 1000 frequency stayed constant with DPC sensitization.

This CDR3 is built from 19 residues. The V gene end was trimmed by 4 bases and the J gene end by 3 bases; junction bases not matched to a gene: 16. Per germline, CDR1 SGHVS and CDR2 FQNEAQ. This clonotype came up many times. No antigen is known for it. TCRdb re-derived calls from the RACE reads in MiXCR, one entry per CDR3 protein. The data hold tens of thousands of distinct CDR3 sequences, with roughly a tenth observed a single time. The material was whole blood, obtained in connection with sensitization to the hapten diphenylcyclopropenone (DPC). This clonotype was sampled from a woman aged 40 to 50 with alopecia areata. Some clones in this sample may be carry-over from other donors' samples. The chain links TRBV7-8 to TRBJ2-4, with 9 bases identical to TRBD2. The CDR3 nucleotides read TGTGCCAGCAGCTCTCCCTCCAGCGGGGGGCCTCTAATCAAAAACATTCAGTACTTC. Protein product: CASSSPSSGGPLIKNIQYF.